This T cell receptor (beta chain) appears in the sequencing data of a study of regulatory T cells in long-lasting Graves disease. The time point was: newly diagnosed GD, antithyroid drugs for less than 3 months. RNA extracted from PBMCs served as the sequencing template. Patients came through an endocrinology department, and that department was in Xi'an, China. This clonotype has more than one count but fewer than ten. Combining iRepertoire HTBI primers with Arm-PCR of CDR3 regions, the authors built TCR beta libraries. TCRdb called the multiplex PCR reads again in MiXCR, with one record for every CDR3 protein. The data hold some 560,000 distinct CDR3 sequences, with roughly 15% observed a single time. CDR3 length equals 14 residues. Germline CDR1 and CDR2: SGHDT and YYEEEE. Trimming removed 5 bases from V and 4 bases from J, with 15 bases in between. The sample also formed part of further work on T cells in Graves' hyperthyroidism and ophthalmopathy. That paper states: The TCR CDR3 was amplified in a first-round RT-PCR using the HTBI primer set.

The clonotype comes from a woman aged 40-65 years with Graves disease. Sequencing was performed on peripheral blood mononuclear cells (PBMCs), taken at new diagnosis, from a patient treated with antithyroid drugs. The chain employs TRBV5-6 and TRBJ1-2, with a possible D match to TRBD1 (6 bases). Here the CDR3 reads CASRSQGTGYGYTF. CDR3 DNA sequence: TGTGCCAGCAGGTCACAGGGTACGGGCTATGGCTACACCTTC.